This passage covers 10 T cell receptor beta chains from one sample sequenced in a study of radiotherapy plus CTLA-4 blockade in lung cancer. Clones were read by immunoSEQ multiplex PCR, and TCRdb kept only the in-frame ones, dropping some. The data hold 45,000 to 60,000 clones, with 75% to 90% observed a single time. The sequencing here drew on peripheral blood, taken from a patient treated with radiotherapy plus ipilimumab. All receptors come from a human donor with non-small cell lung cancer who had stable disease on radiotherapy plus ipilimumab.

This chain joins TRBV19 and TRBJ2-7, with TRBD1 identical over 9 bases. The CDR3 extends over 14 amino acids. V was clipped by 6 bases and J by 4 bases; unmatched bases: 7. CDR1 and CDR2 from the germline V gene are LNHDA and SQIVND (reference sequence). In nucleotides, the CDR3 is TGTGCCAGTAGGGGAGGACAGGGGTCTTACGAGCAGTACTTC. Protein product: CASRGGQGSYEQYF. Full variable domain (rest looked up from reference TRBV19 and TRBJ2-7): DGGITQSPKYLFRKEGQNVTLSCEQNLNHDAMYWYRQDPGQGLRLIYYSQIVNDFQKGDIAEGYSVSREKKESFPLTVTSAQKNPTAFYLCASRGGQGSYEQYFGPGTRLTVT.

The genes are TRBV5-1 and TRBJ1-4, with D maybe TRBD1 (6 bases). The germline V and J ends were trimmed by 4 bases and 0 bases, with 13 bases remaining between them. CDR3 length: 16 amino acids. Looked up from germline, CDR1 is SGHRS and CDR2 is YFSETQ. CDR3 sequence: CASSADSVSTNEKLFF. Here the CDR3 DNA reads TGCGCCAGCAGCGCGGACAGCGTTTCAACTAATGAAAAACTGTTTTTT.

The chain couples TRBV19 to TRBJ2-7, with D perhaps TRBD2 (5 bases). CDR1 and CDR2 (germline): LNHDA, SQIVND (reference sequence). The CDR3 is 14 residues long. Between the trimmed V and J ends, which lost 4 bases and 5 bases, there was a span of 15 bases. CDR3 region: CASSNLASRHEQYF. The CDR3 coding sequence is TGTGCCAGTAGTAACTTAGCGAGCCGGCACGAGCAGTACTTC.

The chain couples TRBV19 to TRBJ2-3; TRBD2 agrees at 10 bases. V lost 5 bases, J lost 0 bases, and 17 bases stayed unmatched. The CDR3 consists of 20 residues. CDR1 is LNHDA and CDR2 is SQIVND in the germline V gene (reference sequence). CDR3 sequence: CASSLRSRTSGGGSTDTQYF. The CDR3 DNA sequence: TGTGCCAGTAGTCTGAGATCTAGGACTAGCGGTGGGGGTAGCACAGATACGCAGTATTTT.

As DNA, the CDR3 is TGTGCCTGGGGGACTAGCGGGAGATTTGGTGAGCAGTTCTTC. Amino acid sequence: CAWGTSGRFGEQFF. The rearrangement uses TRBV30 and TRBJ2-1, with 14 bases aligning to TRBD2. In germline, CDR1 is GTSNPN, CDR2 SVGIG (reference sequence). V lost 5 bases, J lost 9 bases, and 6 bases stayed unmatched. The CDR3 has 14 residues.

The V gene is TRBV7-2, the J gene TRBJ1-1; D call uncertain. CDR1 is SGHTA and CDR2 is FQGNSA in the germline V gene. V was pared by 2 bases and J by 11 bases, with 6 bases between. The CDR3 has 10 residues. The CDR3 sequence: CASSLLGAFF. For the CDR3, the DNA is TGTGCCAGCAGCTTACTCGGGGCTTTCTTT.

The gene calls are TRBV28 and TRBJ1-5; 12 positions agree with TRBD1. From germline, CDR1 is MDHEN and CDR2 SYDVKM. CDR3 length: 16 residues. J lost 6 bases, V lost 2 bases, and 5 bases had no gene match. The CDR3 DNA sequence: TGTGCCAGCAGTTTAATCGGGACAGGGGGCGGTCAGCCCCAGCATTTT. Translation gives CASSLIGTGGGQPQHF. The variable domain in full, completed from reference TRBV28 and TRBJ1-5, reads DVKVTQSSRYLVKRTGEKVFLECVQDMDHENMFWYRQDPGLGLRLIYFSYDVKMKEKGDIPEGYSVSREKKERFSLILESASTNQTSMYLCASSLIGTGGGQPQHFGDGTRLSIL.

The CDR3 reads CASSPGLAVGEQFF. The CDR3 nucleotides read TGTGCCAGCAGCCCGGGACTAGCGGTGGGGGAGCAGTTCTTC. The J gene is TRBJ2-1, the V gene TRBV7-3; 11 bases match TRBD2. With V trimmed by 5 bases and J by 10 bases, 7 bases remained unmatched. Germline CDR1 SGHTA, CDR2 FQGTGA. The CDR3 runs 14 residues.

This rearrangement joins TRBV10-3 to TRBJ1-1, with TRBD1 matching 7 bases. Germline CDR1 and CDR2: ENHRY and SYGVKD. V shed 3 bases and J 6 bases; nucleotides not matched to a gene: 4. This CDR3 region has 13 residues. The CDR3 DNA is TGTGCCATCAGTGACAGGGGGACCGCTGAAGCTTTCTTT. This sequence encodes CAISDRGTAEAFF.

This chain connects TRBV5-1 to TRBJ1-1, with 12 positions matching TRBD1. The junction had 11 bases not matched to a gene; V was cut back by 2 bases and J by 6 bases. Germline V gene sequence: CDR1 SGHRS, CDR2 YFSETQ. The CDR3 is 17 amino acids. The CDR3, as DNA: TGCGCCAGCAGCTTAGGGGACAGGGGGCTACGACGGGCTGAAGCTTTCTTT. Translation: CASSLGDRGLRRAEAFF.